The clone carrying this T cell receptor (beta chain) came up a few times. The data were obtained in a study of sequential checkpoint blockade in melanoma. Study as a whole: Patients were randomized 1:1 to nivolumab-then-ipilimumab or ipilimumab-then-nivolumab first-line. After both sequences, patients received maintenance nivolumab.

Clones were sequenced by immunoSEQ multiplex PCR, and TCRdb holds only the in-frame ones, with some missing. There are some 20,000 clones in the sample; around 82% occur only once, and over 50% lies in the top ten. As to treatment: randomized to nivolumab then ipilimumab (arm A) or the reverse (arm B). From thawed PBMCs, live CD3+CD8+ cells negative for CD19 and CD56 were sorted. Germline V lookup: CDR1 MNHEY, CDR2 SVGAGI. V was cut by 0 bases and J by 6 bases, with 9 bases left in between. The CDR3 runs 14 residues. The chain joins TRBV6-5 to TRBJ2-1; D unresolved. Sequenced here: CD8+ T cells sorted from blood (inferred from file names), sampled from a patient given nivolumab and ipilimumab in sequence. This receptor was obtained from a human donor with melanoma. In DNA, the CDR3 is TGTGCCAGCAGTTACTCCCCAGGATTCAATGAGCAGTTCTTC. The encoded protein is CASSYSPGFNEQFF.